This record looks at one T cell receptor (beta chain) sequence and its context. The data belong to a study of blood T cell repertoires in COVID-19. Across the study: Specimens from acute and convalescent COVID-19 originated in the United States, Italy and Spain.

As handled by the study authors: Counts of nucleated cells, estimated from reference gene primer amplification, were obtained. Clones were sequenced by immunoSEQ multiplex PCR, and TCRdb holds only the in-frame ones, with some missing. The V and J calls and clone size were taken over from that table, and D and trimming were inferred from the DNA. This table has more than 45,000 clones, around 89% appearing once. Germline loops: CDR1 DFQATT, CDR2 SNEGSKA (reference sequence). The J segment lost 5 bases and the V segment lost 3 bases, leaving 10 bases of the junction unmatched. This CDR3 spans 15 amino acids.

This clonotype was obtained from a man aged 55 to 69 with acute or convalescent COVID-19. The sample consisted of peripheral blood. The rearrangement uses TRBV20-1 and TRBJ2-3; TRBD2 aligns across 8 bases. CDR3: CSASNREGQGDTQYF. The CDR3 DNA reads as TGCAGTGCTAGTAATCGGGAGGGCCAAGGAGATACGCAGTATTTT.